Sequencing of this T cell receptor beta chain was carried out in a study of shared clonotypes between healthy human individuals (dated by TCRdb to about 2020). Looking at the study overall: The cohort included three men and a couple of women between 18 and 49 years of age. For each donor, three plates each were used for CD4 naive and CD4 memory, two plates were used for CD8 naive, and one plate was used for CD8 memory. To estimate repertoire size and how much clonotype sharing occurs between individuals, the study deeply sequenced the blood TCR repertoires of several healthy adults. To increase sequencing depth and limit assay-specific biases, TCR repertoire library preparation and sequencing were carried out by different laboratories using diverse techniques. Each donor's leukapheresis produced roughly between roughly 0.94 and 9.5 billion PBMCs. The research as a whole found: Sharing across four donors was observed for about 5% of naive CD4, 3.5% of naive CD8, about 2.3% of memory CD4, and around 0.44% of memory CD8 clonotypes. Even with the large sequencing depth, rarefaction of the sorted-subset datasets indicated that sequencing was incomplete. Sampling was restricted to blood, and TCR repertoires in tissue are likely to differ from TCR repertoires in blood. Because the study included a small number of donors, the genetic and exposure-history diversity represented was limited. Compared with non-shared clonotypes, clonotypes shared by all four sorted-subset donors had higher generation probabilities. Larger estimated clonotype richness was generally found for naive subsets than for memory subsets. Pairwise subsampling led to the expectation that sequencing depth would affect the degree of clonotype sharing among donors.

Regarding this clone: Its antigen is still unknown. No much larger clone is present one base from it, and per-base qualities are unavailable.

CDR1 and CDR2 (SGDLS, YYNGEE) derive from the germline V gene. V is shortened by 0 bases, J by 4 bases, and the region joining them spans 13 bases. The CDR3 runs 15 amino acids, cysteine and phenylalanine included. The DNA shown is the 45-base CDR3, in frame from base 1. TCR CDR3 regions were amplified from genomic DNA by multiplex PCR using the deep immunoSEQ assay. Extracted genomic DNA from each cell subset was distributed evenly across all wells of several immunoSEQ 96-well plates, and each plate was treated as a replicate. For sorted subsets, roughly 200 ng of genomic DNA, equivalent to some 30,000 T cell genomes, went into each replicate PCR. Purified libraries were quantified with a Qubit 3.0 fluorometer, sized on a Bioanalyzer 2100, and re-quantified with the KAPA Library Quantification kit. Every immunoSEQ 96-well plate was sequenced on a dedicated single-read 150-cycle Illumina NextSeq 550 flow cell. In the paper's pipeline: The immunoSEQ output contained only junctional sequences without quality scores, so filtering could not match that applied to full-length reads. To assign V/J genes and CDR3, sequences were annotated against IMGT germline references using PyIR, a Python wrapper for IgBLAST v1.9. Reads were removed for weak V/J assignments (E-value above 1e-6), missing CDR3, stop codons, out-of-frame junctions, or ambiguous translated residues. V3J clonotypes were defined by identical inferred V gene, J gene, and CDR3 amino acid sequence. To compute the percentage overlap between repertoires, the number of shared unique clonotypes was divided by the size of the smaller repertoire. Three approaches were used to assess repertoire richness: RTK rarefaction, the Chao1 estimator, and Recon v2.1 estimates of unobserved clonotypes. Generation probabilities for all TCRbeta clonotypes obtained by the gDNA method from a few donors were computed using OLGA. In its TCRdb copy, this immuneACCESS table keeps in-frame sequences only and misses some clones. Where compared with another copy, unresolved V genes explain less than half of these, and the others have no known cause. The DNA was the basis for D and trimming; V, J and clone size are from that table. Here the sample has 2 million to 2.5 million clones; 95% occur a single time. The top ten hold 0.1% to 0.15% of the sample.

The donors were healthy, HIV-negative adults who had no recently reported acute infections or vaccinations. Every donor was a Caucasian adult living in Nashville, Tennessee, USA. CD4+ T cells were enriched by magnetic negative selection; naive cells were then positively selected on CD45RA, and the negative fraction formed the memory subset. Blood was obtained by leukapheresis, after which PBMCs were separated by Ficoll-Histopaque density gradient centrifugation and cryopreserved in liquid nitrogen vapor phase. Analytical flow cytometry was used to check the purity and quantity of each magnetically sorted T cell population. Genomic DNA was isolated from each sorted fraction and quantified by UV absorbance on a Nanodrop 2000c.

The source is a man younger than 35 in good health. In this chain, TRBV9 is recombined with TRBJ1-1; matching of 6 bases hints at TRBD1 as the D gene. The specimen sequenced was naive CD4+ T cells sorted from blood. The cell subset or site label here, explained by the study, means: CD45RA+ positively selected. DNA sequence: TGTGCCAGCAGCGTAGACAGGGCGGTGGGCACTGAAGCTTTCTTT. Translated, it gives CASSVDRAVGTEAFF.